This T cell receptor beta chain originates from a study of blood T cell repertoires in COVID-19. The count of this clone is one. Using immunoSEQ multiplex PCR, the repertoire was profiled, and TCRdb retains in-frame clones only, with some absent. The sample holds about 290,000 clones, 80% to 90% seen once. Per the germline V gene, CDR1 is SGHNT and CDR2 is YENEEA. V was pared by 4 bases and J by 4 bases, with 2 bases of the junction left unmatched. This CDR3 comprises 13 residues. The receptor was isolated from a woman between 25 and 40 years old with active or convalescent COVID-19. The chain uses TRBV11-3 and TRBJ2-3, with TRBD2 identical over 7 bases. Sequenced input: peripheral blood. The CDR3 reads CASSSRGADTQYF. CDR3 DNA sequence: TGTGCCAGCAGCTCCCGGGGGGCAGATACGCAGTATTTT.